This TCR beta chain was obtained from a study of CD8 T cells in ankylosing spondylitis. This clonotype was picked up a small number of times. Trimming removed 5 bases at V and 8 bases at J, with 18 bases between. This CDR3 contains 14 residues. Germline CDR1 reads DFQATT; CDR2 reads SNEGSKA (reference sequence). Each CDR3 protein gets one entry after TCRdb re-called the 5' RACE reads with MiXCR. The table lists just over 300,000 distinct CDR3 sequences, 20% of them singletons. The chain has TRBV20-1 and TRBJ1-4; the D is unclear. This sequence was found in a female donor with ankylosing spondylitis or in good health (not recorded which). Sequencing used blood, either unsorted or a sorted T cell fraction (not recorded which). In DNA, the CDR3 is TGCAGTGCTCCACCCCTAGGTGGAAGCGAAAAACTGTTTTTT. This gives the protein CSAPPLGGSEKLFF.